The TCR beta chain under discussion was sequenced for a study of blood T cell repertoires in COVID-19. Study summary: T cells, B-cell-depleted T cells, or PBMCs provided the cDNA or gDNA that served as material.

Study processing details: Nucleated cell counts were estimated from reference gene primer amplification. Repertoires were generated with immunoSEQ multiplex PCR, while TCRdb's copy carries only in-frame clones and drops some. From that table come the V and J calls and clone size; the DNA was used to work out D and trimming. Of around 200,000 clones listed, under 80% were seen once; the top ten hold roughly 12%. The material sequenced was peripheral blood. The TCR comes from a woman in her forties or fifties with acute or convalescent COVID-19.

CDR3 DNA: TGCGCCGCGGGACAGGGCGGCAATCAGCCCCAGCATTTT. This translates into CAAGQGGNQPQHF. The rearrangement uses TRBV10-2 and TRBJ1-5, with 9 nucleotides matching TRBD1. Germline values: CDR1 WSHSY, CDR2 SAAADI. The V segment lost 11 bases and the J segment 2 bases; nucleotides outside the gene matches: 4. This CDR3 has 13 amino acids.